These T cell receptor beta chains were read from a single sample in a study of T cell changes during pregnancy in multiple sclerosis. Using immunoSEQ multiplex PCR, the repertoire was profiled, and TCRdb retains in-frame clones only, with some absent. The sample comprises tens of thousands of clones, just under 95% of which are singletons, and roughly 1.9% rests with the top ten. The material was peripheral blood, obtained in the second trimester of pregnancy. The source is a female donor with multiple sclerosis, enrolled in a pregnancy study. Both conserved end residues are part of each CDR3. Fields, in order: V gene, clone size, CDR3 length, D gene, J gene, CDR3 protein, CDR3 DNA. A D gene is named only where the DNA matches it firmly. Only some rows state a clone size, as once, few, many or a class for expanded clones.

>TRBV5-4|.|17|TRBD2|TRBJ2-5
CASSILGLADEKETQYF
TGTGCCAGCAGCATTCTGGGACTAGCGGATGAAAAAGAGACCCAGTACTTC
>TRBV5-1|.|16|TRBD1|TRBJ2-2
CASSSTGTGWSGELFF
TGCGCCAGCAGCTCGACCGGGACAGGGTGGTCCGGGGAGCTGTTTTTT
>TRBV29-1|.|14|TRBD1|TRBJ2-4
CSARSRDRENIQYF
TGCAGCGCGAGGTCCCGGGACAGGGAAAACATTCAGTACTTC
>TRBV6-5|few|11|.|TRBJ2-2
CASGTGSELFF
TGTGCCAGCGGAACAGGGTCGGAGCTGTTTTTT
>TRBV27|.|15|TRBD1|TRBJ2-3
CASSLWDRGTDTQYF
TGTGCCAGCAGTTTATGGGACAGGGGCACAGATACGCAGTATTTT
>TRBV12-5|few|15|TRBD1|TRBJ2-5
CASGPGQGYQETQYF
TGTGCTAGTGGTCCAGGACAGGGGTACCAAGAGACCCAGTACTTC
>TRBV5-1|once|17|TRBD2|TRBJ2-3
CASSLELAGTGTDTQYF
TGCGCCAGCAGCTTGGAACTAGCGGGGACGGGTACAGATACGCAGTATTTT
>TRBV7-6|.|14|.|TRBJ2-1
CASSSSGLYNEQFF
TGTGCCAGCAGCTCTTCGGGACTCTACAATGAGCAGTTCTTC
>TRBV28|.|15|.|TRBJ1-5
CASSTWGEGNQPQHF
TGTGCCAGCAGTACATGGGGGGAGGGCAATCAGCCCCAGCATTTT
>TRBV2|.|15|TRBD1|TRBJ2-1
CASSSDRGSYNEQFF
TGTGCCAGCAGTTCGGACAGGGGGTCCTACAATGAGCAGTTCTTC
>TRBV9|.|17|TRBD2|TRBJ2-1
CASSKSTGASGNDEQFF
TGTGCCAGCAGTAAGTCTACGGGGGCTAGCGGGAATGATGAGCAGTTCTTC
>TRBV19|.|15|TRBD1|TRBJ2-1
CASSIVGTGMNEQFF
TGTGCCAGTAGTATAGTCGGGACAGGGATGAATGAGCAGTTCTTC
>TRBV4-1|.|17|TRBD2|TRBJ2-3
CASSQVVTSGSTDTQYF
TGCGCCAGCAGCCAAGTCGTGACTAGCGGAAGCACAGATACGCAGTATTTT
>TRBV11-2|.|13|.|TRBJ1-1
CASSPTGNTEAFF
TGTGCCAGCAGCCCCACAGGGAACACTGAAGCTTTCTTT
>TRBV30|.|13|.|TRBJ2-7
CAWAMTPHYEQYF
TGTGCCTGGGCTATGACACCACACTACGAGCAGTACTTC
>TRBV4-1|.|11|TRBD1|TRBJ2-4
CASSRAGTEYF
TGCGCCAGCAGCCGCGCCGGGACAGAGTACTTC
>TRBV28|.|13|.|TRBJ1-2
CASSFLGARGYTF
TGTGCCAGCAGTTTTTTGGGGGCGCGGGGCTACACCTTC
>TRBV7-2|.|13|.|TRBJ1-5
CASSFAGAQPQHF
TGTGCCAGCAGCTTCGCGGGGGCCCAGCCCCAGCATTTT
>TRBV7-6|.|16|TRBD1|TRBJ1-1
CASSLAGTGMNTEAFF
TGTGCCAGCAGCTTAGCTGGGACAGGCATGAACACTGAAGCTTTCTTT
>TRBV11-1|.|15|TRBD1|TRBJ2-7
CASSLRTGNSYEQYF
TGTGCCAGCAGCCTACGGACAGGTAACTCCTACGAGCAGTACTTC
>TRBV11-2|.|15|TRBD1|TRBJ2-7
CASSFGQGAFYEQYF
TGTGCCAGCAGTTTTGGACAGGGGGCTTTCTACGAGCAGTACTTC
>TRBV6-5|.|12|TRBD1|TRBJ2-1
CASGYRGLEQFF
TGTGCCAGCGGATACAGGGGTCTTGAGCAGTTCTTC
>TRBV7-3|.|18|TRBD2|TRBJ2-3
CASSSSLASGRPSDTQYF
TGTGCCAGCAGCTCATCACTAGCTAGCGGTAGACCCTCAGATACGCAGTATTTT
>TRBV11-3|.|13|.|TRBJ2-7
CASSPRGSYEQYF
TGTGCCAGCAGCCCTAGGGGCTCCTACGAGCAGTACTTC
>TRBV4-1|.|18|TRBD1|TRBJ1-3
CASSRTDLTGGFGNTIYF
TGCGCCAGCAGCCGCACCGACCTGACAGGGGGCTTTGGAAACACCATATATTTT
>TRBV7-2|.|13|TRBD1|TRBJ2-5
CASRRGGAETQYF
TGTGCCAGCAGGCGAGGGGGCGCAGAGACCCAGTACTTC
>TRBV6-1|.|14|.|TRBJ1-3
CASSVGVTGNTIYF
TGTGCCAGCAGTGTAGGGGTGACTGGAAACACCATATATTTT
>TRBV18|.|17|.|TRBJ1-1
CASSPRDTGFGDTEAFF
TGTGCCAGCTCACCCCGGGACACCGGCTTCGGGGACACTGAAGCTTTCTTT
>TRBV18|.|15|.|TRBJ2-1
CASSPLTASYNEQFF
TGTGCCAGCTCACCATTAACAGCCTCCTACAATGAGCAGTTCTTC
>TRBV6-5|.|12|.|TRBJ1-1
CASSELNTEAFF
TGTGCCAGCAGTGAGTTGAACACTGAAGCTTTCTTT
>TRBV27|.|15|TRBD1|TRBJ1-6
CASSRQGAHNSPLHF
TGTGCCAGCAGTAGACAGGGGGCGCATAATTCACCCCTCCACTTT
>TRBV19|.|15|TRBD2|TRBJ2-2
CASKDGGAGAGELFF
TGTGCCAGTAAGGACGGGGGGGCAGGTGCCGGGGAGCTGTTTTTT
>TRBV7-2|.|11|.|TRBJ2-7
CASTAGHEQYF
TGTGCCAGCACCGCAGGCCACGAGCAGTACTTC
>TRBV10-3|.|16|.|TRBJ2-6
CAITPQRDSGANVLTF
TGTGCCATCACGCCCCAGCGAGACTCTGGGGCCAACGTCCTGACTTTC
>TRBV5-1|few|16|TRBD2|TRBJ2-1
CASSRLGGSPGNEQFF
TGCGCCAGCAGCCGTCTGGGCGGGAGTCCTGGCAATGAGCAGTTCTTC
>TRBV5-4|.|12|.|TRBJ1-2
CASSGLMSGYTF
TGTGCCAGCAGCGGGCTTATGAGTGGCTACACCTTC
>TRBV13|.|14|.|TRBJ1-1
CASSLLGLRVEAFF
TGTGCCAGCAGCTTATTGGGCCTCAGGGTTGAAGCTTTCTTT
>TRBV11-2|.|12|.|TRBJ2-3
CASSLGGSGQYF
TGTGCCAGCAGCTTAGGAGGATCTGGACAGTATTTT
>TRBV30|.|12|.|TRBJ2-3
CAWSVGVYTQYF
TGTGCCTGGAGTGTAGGAGTTTATACGCAGTATTTT
>TRBV5-1|.|16|.|TRBJ2-2
CASSLASQGGTGELFF
TGCGCCAGCAGCTTGGCAAGTCAGGGAGGCACCGGGGAGCTGTTTTTT
>TRBV18|.|12|.|TRBJ2-3
CASSAYRDTQYF
TGTGCCAGCTCGGCCTACAGGGATACGCAGTATTTT
>TRBV28|.|18|TRBD1|TRBJ2-4
CASRKTGTGGLAKNIQYF
TGTGCCAGCAGAAAAACCGGGACAGGGGGGCTAGCCAAAAACATTCAGTACTTC
>TRBV18|.|13|.|TRBJ2-1
CASSPSTYNEQFF
TGTGCCAGCTCACCGTCTACGTACAATGAGCAGTTCTTC
>TRBV29-1|.|12|.|TRBJ2-1
CSARDFYNEQFF
TGCAGCGCCCGGGACTTTTACAATGAGCAGTTCTTC
>TRBV6-5|.|13|.|TRBJ2-7
CASSYSRDYEQYF
TGTGCCAGCAGTTACTCCAGGGACTACGAGCAGTACTTC
>TRBV18|.|15|TRBD1|TRBJ1-6
CASSQGQANNSPLHF
TGTGCCAGCTCACAGGGACAGGCGAATAATTCACCCCTCCACTTT
>TRBV28|.|15|TRBD2|TRBJ2-1
CASRLFAGGRSEQFF
TGTGCCAGCAGGTTATTTGCGGGAGGCCGTAGCGAGCAGTTCTTC
>TRBV15|.|16|TRBD2|TRBJ2-3
CATSHKLATSTDTQYF
TGTGCCACCAGCCACAAACTAGCGACTAGCACAGATACGCAGTATTTT
>TRBV7-2|.|14|.|TRBJ1-5
CASSSGQTNQPQHF
TGTGCCAGCAGCTCCGGACAGACTAATCAGCCCCAGCATTTT
>TRBV5-1|.|15|TRBD1|TRBJ2-2
CASSELTGGTGELFF
TGCGCCAGCAGCGAACTGACAGGGGGCACCGGGGAGCTGTTTTTT
>TRBV10-1|.|15|.|TRBJ1-2
CANPGWVAGPAGYTF
TGCGCCAACCCTGGTTGGGTGGCAGGCCCTGCCGGCTACACCTTC
>TRBV2|.|18|TRBD2|TRBJ2-3
CASSVPSGITSRGDTQYF
TGTGCCAGCAGTGTCCCTAGCGGGATAACATCCCGGGGAGATACGCAGTATTTT
>TRBV7-2|.|19|TRBD2|TRBJ2-7
CASSLASPLAGVAVYEQYF
TGTGCCAGCAGCTTAGCGTCCCCCTTAGCGGGGGTCGCCGTCTACGAGCAGTACTTC
>TRBV19|.|16|.|TRBJ1-5
CASSIVGTAAGQPQHF
TGTGCCAGTAGTATAGTCGGGACCGCTGCGGGGCAGCCCCAGCATTTT
>TRBV29-1|.|13|TRBD1|TRBJ1-2
CSAEPTGARGYTF
TGCAGCGCCGAACCCACAGGGGCTCGTGGCTACACCTTC
>TRBV27|.|15|TRBD2|TRBJ2-1
CASSITSGVYNEQFF
TGTGCCAGCAGTATCACTAGCGGAGTTTACAATGAGCAGTTCTTC
>TRBV11-3|.|12|.|TRBJ1-6
CASSGGGSPLHF
TGTGCCAGCAGTGGGGGGGGTTCACCCCTCCACTTT
>TRBV19|.|15|.|TRBJ2-7
CASSSQGSPPYEQYF
TGTGCCAGTAGTAGTCAGGGGAGTCCTCCCTACGAGCAGTACTTC